This TCR beta chain appears in the sequencing data of a study of T cells in Graves' hyperthyroidism and ophthalmopathy. This CDR3 contains 12 residues. Looked up from germline, CDR1 is SQVTM and CDR2 is ANQGSEA. Trimming pared 0 bases from V and 1 base from J, leaving 3 bases between. Regions amplified from RNA transcripts were the TCR beta CDR3 regions. Initially, a first-round RT-PCR of the TCR CDR3 employed the HTBI primer set. Using its own MiXCR run on the multiplex PCR reads, TCRdb lists one record per CDR3 protein. The sample lists approximately 590,000 distinct CDR3 sequences; 15% to 18% were seen once.

The source is a woman under 40 with Graves' hyperthyroidism. Sequencing was carried out using blood. This chain connects TRBV29-1 to TRBJ1-1, with unresolved D. The chain's CDR3 is CSVEEQNTEAFF. The CDR3 DNA reads as TGCAGCGTTGAAGAACAGAACACTGAAGCTTTCTTT.